This T cell receptor (beta chain) was profiled in a study of blood T cell repertoires in COVID-19. Germline values: CDR1 SGHTA, CDR2 FQGNSA. The V end lost 1 base, the J end lost 0 bases, and 7 bases lay between the germline ends. There are 16 residues in the CDR3. The method was immunoSEQ multiplex PCR; TCRdb's version includes in-frame clones alone and lacks a portion of them. The repertoire holds about 110,000 clones, approximately 65% seen once, with approximately 8% in the top ten. The clonotype originates from a woman in her sixties with acute or convalescent COVID-19. The chain recombines TRBV7-2 with TRBJ2-6; D gene uncertain. The sequenced sample consisted of peripheral blood. The CDR3: CASSLDSVSGANVLTF. For the CDR3, the DNA is TGTGCCAGCAGCTTAGATTCAGTCTCTGGGGCCAACGTCCTGACTTTC.